This T cell receptor beta chain was sequenced in a study of breast tumors, draining lymph nodes, adjacent tissues. Study outcomes and limitations: Tumors had less TCR diversity than lymph nodes, more than nontumor tissue. Findings are consistent with lymph node origin and intratumoral expansion of most tumor T cells. That most tumor T cells come from lymph nodes remained unproven.

Germline CDR1 reads SGHTA; CDR2 reads FQGTGA. This CDR3 contains 15 residues. The V end lost 4 bases, the J end lost 0 bases, and 12 bases lay between the germline ends. Samples came from axillary lymph nodes draining the breast cancer. A note on this clonotype: The antigen is undetermined.

In TCRdb, the multiplex PCR reads were re-called with MiXCR into one record per CDR3 protein. The table lists around 140,000 distinct CDR3 sequences, 32% of them singletons. V gene TRBV7-3 combines with J gene TRBJ1-1; D may be TRBD1 (6 bases). This sequence was found in a female donor with breast cancer. Some clones in this sample may be carry-over from other donors' samples. The sample comprised axillary lymph node tissue. CDR3 residues: CASSSGTHMNTEAFF. For the CDR3, the DNA is TGTGCCAGCAGCTCAGGGACACATATGAACACTGAAGCTTTCTTT.